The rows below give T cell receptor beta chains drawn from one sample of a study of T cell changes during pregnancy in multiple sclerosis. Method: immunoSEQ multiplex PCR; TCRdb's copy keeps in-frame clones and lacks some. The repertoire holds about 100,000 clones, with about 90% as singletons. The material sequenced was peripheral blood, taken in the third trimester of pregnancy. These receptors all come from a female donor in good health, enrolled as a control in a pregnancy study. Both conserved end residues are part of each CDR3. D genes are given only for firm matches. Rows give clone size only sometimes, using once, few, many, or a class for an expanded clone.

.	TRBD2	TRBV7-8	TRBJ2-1	CASSWGLAPEQFF	TGTGCCAGCAGCTGGGGACTAGCACCCGAGCAGTTCTTC
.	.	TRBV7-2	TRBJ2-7	CASSLWGQPEQYF	TGTGCCAGCAGCTTGTGGGGGCAACCCGAGCAGTACTTC
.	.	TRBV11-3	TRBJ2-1	CASSLDDVRVQHNEQFF	TGTGCCAGCAGCTTAGATGACGTCAGGGTTCAACACAATGAGCAGTTCTTC
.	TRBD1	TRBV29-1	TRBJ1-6	CSVRGRVYTFSSYNSPLHF	TGCAGCGTTAGGGGGCGAGTATATACCTTCAGCTCCTATAATTCACCCCTCCACTTT
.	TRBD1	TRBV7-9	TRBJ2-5	CASSPPYRGLETQYF	TGTGCCAGCAGCCCTCCTTACAGGGGCTTAGAGACCCAGTACTTC
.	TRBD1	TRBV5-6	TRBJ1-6	CASHGTGNSPLHF	TGTGCCAGCCATGGGACAGGGAATTCACCCCTCCACTTT
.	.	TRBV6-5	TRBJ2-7	CASSYGGRQYF	TGTGCCAGCAGTTACGGGGGGAGACAGTACTTC
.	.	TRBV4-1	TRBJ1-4	CASSQQGTLPNEKLFF	TGCGCCAGCAGCCAACAGGGGACATTGCCTAATGAAAAACTGTTTTTT
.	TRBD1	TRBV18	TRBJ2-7	CASSPLGTGDHEQYF	TGTGCCAGCTCCCCACTAGGGACAGGGGACCACGAGCAGTACTTC
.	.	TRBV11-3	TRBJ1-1	CASSRLPQTEAFF	TGTGCCAGCAGCCGCCTTCCCCAGACTGAAGCTTTCTTT
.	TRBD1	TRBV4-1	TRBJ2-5	CASSQDTGGETQYF	TGCGCCAGCAGCCAAGATACAGGGGGAGAGACCCAGTACTTC
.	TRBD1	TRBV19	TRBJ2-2	CASSQTPGQVSTGELFF	TGTGCCAGTAGCCAAACCCCGGGACAGGTGTCTACCGGGGAGCTGTTTTTT
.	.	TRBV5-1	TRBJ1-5	CASSLAFDQPQHF	TGCGCCAGCAGCTTGGCCTTCGATCAGCCCCAGCATTTT
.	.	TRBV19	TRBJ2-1	CASSIDRGGPHLNEQFF	TGTGCCAGTAGTATAGATCGGGGAGGTCCCCACCTAAATGAGCAGTTCTTC
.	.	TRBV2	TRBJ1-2	CASSVGGDGYTF	TGTGCCAGCAGTGTTGGAGGGGACGGCTACACCTTC
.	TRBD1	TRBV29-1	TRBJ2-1	CSVVGQGGYNEQFF	TGCAGCGTTGTCGGACAGGGGGGATACAATGAGCAGTTCTTC
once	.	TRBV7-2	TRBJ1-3	CASSPNLGDTIYF	TGTGCCAGCAGCCCTAATCTGGGCGACACCATATATTTT
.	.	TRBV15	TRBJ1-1	CATSRAYTEAFF	TGTGCCACCAGCAGGGCCTACACTGAAGCTTTCTTT
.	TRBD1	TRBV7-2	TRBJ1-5	CASSLGDRGFSNQPQHF	TGTGCCAGCAGCTTAGGGGACAGGGGGTTTAGCAATCAGCCCCAGCATTTT
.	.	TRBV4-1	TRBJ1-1	CASSPGISSGTEAFF	TGCGCCAGCAGTCCAGGGATTAGTTCGGGCACTGAAGCTTTCTTT
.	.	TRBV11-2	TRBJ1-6	CASSPLGGVESPLHF	TGTGCCAGCAGCCCTCTCGGGGGAGTCGAATCACCCCTCCACTTT
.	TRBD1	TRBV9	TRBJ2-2	CASSVVGTGNGELFF	TGTGCCAGCAGCGTAGTTGGGACAGGGAACGGGGAGCTGTTTTTT
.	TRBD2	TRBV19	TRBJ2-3	CASSIASRGTTDTQYF	TGTGCCAGTAGTATAGCCTCGCGGGGGACCACAGATACGCAGTATTTT
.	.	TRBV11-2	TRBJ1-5	CASSLIGGQPQHF	TGTGCCAGCAGCTTAATCGGTGGTCAGCCCCAGCATTTT
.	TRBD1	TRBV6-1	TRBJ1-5	CASSEGSGGDNQPQHF	TGTGCCAGCAGTGAGGGCTCAGGGGGCGACAATCAGCCCCAGCATTTT
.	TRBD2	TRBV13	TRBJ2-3	CASSSGLAGTLDTQYF	TGTGCCAGCAGTTCGGGACTAGCGGGGACACTTGATACGCAGTATTTT
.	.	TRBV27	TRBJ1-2	CASSLGGFYGYTF	TGTGCCAGCAGTTTAGGGGGGTTCTATGGCTACACCTTC
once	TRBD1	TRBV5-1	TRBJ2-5	CASSWDREETQYF	TGCGCCAGCAGCTGGGACAGGGAAGAGACCCAGTACTTC
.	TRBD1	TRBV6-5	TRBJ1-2	CASSRTGDGYTF	TGTGCCAGCAGCCGGACAGGGGATGGCTACACCTTC
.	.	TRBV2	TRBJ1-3	CASGEGSGNTIYF	TGTGCCAGCGGGGAGGGTTCCGGAAACACCATATATTTT
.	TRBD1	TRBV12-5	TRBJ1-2	CASGLVVTTGVSGYTF	TGTGCTAGTGGTTTGGTCGTCACTACAGGGGTTAGTGGCTACACCTTC
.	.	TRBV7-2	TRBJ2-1	CASSHEGRDSRFF	TGTGCCAGCAGCCACGAGGGCCGGGACTCTAGGTTCTTC
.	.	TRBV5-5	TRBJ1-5	CASSEDSYSNQPQHF	TGTGCCAGCAGCGAGGACAGTTATAGCAATCAGCCCCAGCATTTT
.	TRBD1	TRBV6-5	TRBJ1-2	CASSSRGTGGGYTF	TGTGCCAGCAGCTCGCGAGGGACAGGGGGTGGCTACACCTTC
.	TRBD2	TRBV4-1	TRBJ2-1	CASSQDGQKRGGREQFF	TGCGCCAGCAGCCAAGACGGCCAGAAGCGGGGGGGCCGGGAGCAGTTCTTC
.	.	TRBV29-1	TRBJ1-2	CSVAPGTRRWDGYTF	TGCAGCGTTGCACCCGGGACACGGCGTTGGGATGGCTACACCTTC
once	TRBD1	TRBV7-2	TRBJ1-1	CASSLGGQAVKAFF	TGTGCCAGCAGCTTGGGTGGACAGGCTGTTAAGGCTTTCTTT
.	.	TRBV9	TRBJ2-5	CASSVGGLQETQYF	TGTGCCAGCAGCGTAGGGGGACTCCAAGAGACCCAGTACTTC
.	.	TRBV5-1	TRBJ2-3	CASSLDGLGIDTQYF	TGCGCCAGCAGCTTGGACGGGCTCGGGATCGATACGCAGTATTTT
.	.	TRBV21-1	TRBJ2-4	CASSHLLPGRNIQYF	TGTGCCAGCAGCCACCTTCTCCCGGGGAGAAACATTCAGTACTTC
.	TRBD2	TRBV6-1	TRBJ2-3	CASSGILAGGRTTDTQYF	TGTGCCAGCAGTGGCATACTAGCGGGGGGCCGAACGACAGATACGCAGTATTTT
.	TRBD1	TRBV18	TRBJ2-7	CASSSRTGFVMQPYEQYF	TGTGCCAGCTCATCTAGGACAGGATTTGTTATGCAACCCTACGAGCAGTACTTC
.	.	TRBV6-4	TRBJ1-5	CASSDSSGPTSHEHF	TGTGCCAGCAGTGACTCGAGCGGTCCCACAAGTCATGAGCATTTT
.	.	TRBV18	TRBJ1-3	CASSPGREDNTIYF	TGTGCCAGCTCACCGGGCCGCGAAGATAACACCATATATTTT
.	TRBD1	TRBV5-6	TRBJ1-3	CASSLKEGQGALAGNTIYF	TGTGCCAGCAGCTTGAAGGAGGGACAGGGGGCGCTAGCTGGAAACACCATATATTTT
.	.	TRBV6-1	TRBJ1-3	CASSERLEVAGNTIYF	TGTGCCAGCAGTGAACGGTTGGAGGTAGCTGGAAACACCATATATTTT
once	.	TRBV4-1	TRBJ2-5	CASSRLGLEQETQYF	TGCGCCAGCAGCCGATTGGGACTGGAGCAAGAGACCCAGTACTTC
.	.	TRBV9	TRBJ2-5	CASSAGTLYRETQYF	TGTGCCAGCAGCGCCGGGACACTGTACAGGGAGACCCAGTACTTC
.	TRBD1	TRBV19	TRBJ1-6	CASSMNRGSYNSPLHF	TGTGCCAGTAGTATGAACAGGGGTTCCTATAATTCACCCCTCCACTTT
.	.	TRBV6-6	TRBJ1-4	CASYSRGEKLFF	TGTGCCAGCTATTCTAGAGGTGAAAAACTGTTTTTT
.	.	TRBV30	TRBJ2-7	CAWSHTVLYEQYF	TGTGCCTGGAGTCACACAGTACTCTACGAGCAGTACTTC
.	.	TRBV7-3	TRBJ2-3	CASSIYTDTQYF	TGTGCCAGCAGCATATACACAGATACGCAGTATTTT
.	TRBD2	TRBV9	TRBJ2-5	CASSVAASGSQETQYF	TGTGCCAGCAGCGTAGCCGCTAGCGGGAGCCAAGAGACCCAGTACTTC
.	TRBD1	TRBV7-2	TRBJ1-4	CASRSDRENHEKLFF	TGTGCCAGCAGGTCCGACAGGGAAAATCATGAAAAACTGTTTTTT
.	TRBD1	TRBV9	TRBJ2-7	CASSAWPGQEYEQYF	TGTGCCAGCAGCGCCTGGCCGGGACAGGAGTACGAGCAGTACTTC
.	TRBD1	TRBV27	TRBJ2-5	CASSKNRDRQQETQYF	TGTGCCAGCAGTAAGAACCGGGACAGACAGCAAGAGACCCAGTACTTC
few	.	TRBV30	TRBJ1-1	CAWSAGITEAFF	TGTGCCTGGAGTGCCGGGATCACTGAAGCTTTCTTT
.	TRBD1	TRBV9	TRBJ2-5	CASSVGTGEETQYF	TGTGCCAGCAGCGTAGGGACAGGGGAAGAGACCCAGTACTTC
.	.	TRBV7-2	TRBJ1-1	CASTISRRRNTEAFF	TGTGCCAGCACCATATCAAGACGGAGAAACACTGAAGCTTTCTTT